These 29 T cell receptor beta chains originate from one sample sequenced in a study of shared T cell receptors in the human thymus. Assay used: immunoSEQ multiplex PCR; TCRdb lists only in-frame clones, some missing. The data show about 660,000 clones, around 89% seen once. This sample also belongs to another study, concerning human thymus T cells.

Sequencing input: thymocytes. These receptors were taken from a boy under two years old with a congenital heart defect.

This rearrangement joins TRBV4-3 to TRBJ2-7; 7 positions match TRBD1. The CDR3 loop spans 16 amino acids. Germline CDR1 reads LGHNA; CDR2 reads YSLEER. The J segment lost 6 bases and the V segment lost 3 bases, leaving 14 bases of the junction unmatched. CDR3: CASSQYQGQKVGEQYF. CDR3 nucleotide sequence: TGCGCCAGCAGCCAGTACCAGGGACAGAAGGTCGGCGAGCAGTACTTC.

The chain carries TRBV6-6 and TRBJ2-2; no clear D gene. This CDR3 contains 15 residues. Deletions cut 2 bases from V and 0 bases from J, with 7 bases between. Germline V gene sequence: CDR1 MNHNY, CDR2 SVGAGI (reference sequence). The CDR3 spells CASSYGPSNTGELFF. The CDR3 DNA reads TGTGCCAGCAGTTACGGGCCGTCGAACACCGGGGAGCTGTTTTTT.

The gene calls are TRBV7-9 and TRBJ1-4; weak D call: TRBD1 (5 bases). The CDR3 is made up of 18 amino acids. Germline V lookup: CDR1 SEHNR, CDR2 FQNEAQ (reference sequence). Deletions cut 1 base from V and 0 bases from J, with 15 bases between. CDR3 nucleotides: TGTGCCAGCAGCTTAGTCGAGGACACGGATGCAACTAATGAAAAACTGTTTTTT. This gives the protein CASSLVEDTDATNEKLFF.

This chain joins TRBV25-1 and TRBJ1-3; D is ambiguous. With 6 bases removed from V and 0 bases from J, the gap between germline ends came to 3 bases. Germline assignment: CDR1 MGHDK and CDR2 SYGVNS. This CDR3 contains 12 residues. The CDR3 DNA reads TGTGCCAGCAGCTACTCTGGAAACACCATATATTTT. Protein sequence: CASSYSGNTIYF.

V is TRBV27 and J is TRBJ1-4; D not certain. CDR3 length: 17 amino acids. V shed 0 bases and J shed 0 bases, with 11 bases lying between them. From germline, CDR1 is MNHEY and CDR2 SMNVEV (reference sequence). CDR3 amino acids: CASSLSTASATNEKLFF. CDR3 in DNA: TGTGCCAGCAGTTTATCGACTGCCTCGGCAACTAATGAAAAACTGTTTTTT.

V usage is TRBV9 and J usage is TRBJ1-2; 9 positions match TRBD1. Trimming took 4 bases from V and 13 from J; bases not matched to a gene: 11. Germline CDR1 is SGDLS and CDR2 is YYNGEE. The CDR3 loop spans 13 amino acids. The CDR3 DNA reads as TGTGCCAGCAGCACTGGACAGGGGTTACAATGCACCTTC. Protein: CASSTGQGLQCTF. The full variable domain, completed using reference TRBV9 and TRBJ1-2, is DSGVTQTPKHLITATGQRVTLRCSPRSGDLSVYWYQQSLDQGLQFLIQYYNGEERAKGNILERFSAQQFPDLHSELNLSSLELGDSALYFCASSTGQGLQCTFGSGTRLTVV.

The chain recombines TRBV4-2 with TRBJ2-4; 11 nucleotides line up with TRBD2. Trimming removed 4 bases from V and 0 bases from J; junction bases left unmatched: 8. The CDR3 loop spans 18 amino acids. Per germline, CDR1 LGHNA and CDR2 YNFKEQ. CDR3 sequence reads: CASSPLLLAGVAKNIQYF. In nucleotides, the CDR3 is TGTGCCAGCAGCCCCCTGCTACTAGCGGGAGTAGCCAAAAACATTCAGTACTTC.

This clone was observed a handful of times. CDR3 nucleotides: TGTGCCAGCAGCCATCCGGGACTAGCGGGAGAGAGCTACGAGCAGTACTTC. Protein product: CASSHPGLAGESYEQYF. The chain couples TRBV7-8 to TRBJ2-7; 14 bases line up with TRBD2. The CDR3 has 17 amino acids. The V gene's germline CDR1 is SGHVS and CDR2 FQNEAQ. V was pared by 5 bases and J by 3 bases, with 9 bases of the junction left unmatched. The whole variable domain, filled in from reference TRBV7-8 and TRBJ2-7, reads GAGVSQSPRYKVAKRGQDVALRCDPISGHVSLFWYQQALGQGPEFLTYFQNEAQLDKSGLPSDRFFAERPEGSVSTLKIQRTQQEDSAVYLCASSHPGLAGESYEQYFGPGTRLTVT.

The rearrangement links TRBV5-1 to TRBJ1-4; TRBD1 aligns across 9 bases. This CDR3 contains 18 residues. The V gene end was trimmed by 0 bases and the J gene end by 0 bases; junction bases not matched to a gene: 6. The germline V gene encodes CDR1 SGHRS and CDR2 YFSETQ. The CDR3 DNA sequence: TGCGCCAGCAGCTTGGGAGGACAGGGGCCCACAACTAATGAAAAACTGTTTTTT. The encoded protein is CASSLGGQGPTTNEKLFF. Complete variable domain (other parts from reference TRBV5-1 and TRBJ1-4): KAGVTQTPRYLIKTRGQQVTLSCSPISGHRSVSWYQQTPGQGLQFLFEYFSETQRNKGNFPGRFSGRQFSNSRSEMNVSTLELGDSALYLCASSLGGQGPTTNEKLFFGSGTQLSVL.

The chain has TRBV19 and TRBJ1-1; D might be TRBD1 (6 bases). Germline CDR1 reads LNHDA; CDR2 reads SQIVND (reference sequence). The CDR3 sequence is 14 residues long. The V end lost 5 bases, the J end lost 2 bases, and 12 bases lay between the germline ends. The chain's CDR3 is CASSVGTSNTEAFF. The CDR3 DNA follows: TGTGCCAGTAGTGTTGGGACATCTAACACTGAAGCTTTCTTT.

This chain links TRBV9 with TRBJ2-4; TRBD1 matches 7 bases. The J segment lost 6 bases and the V segment lost 0 bases, leaving 3 bases of the junction unmatched. Germline CDR1 is SGDLS and CDR2 is YYNGEE. The CDR3 is made up of 14 amino acids. CDR3 protein: CASSVVKGANIQYF. The CDR3 DNA reads as TGTGCCAGCAGCGTAGTGAAGGGGGCAAACATTCAGTACTTC.

The rearrangement uses TRBV30 and TRBJ2-7, with a possible D match to TRBD2 (5 bases). The CDR3 consists of 13 residues. Trimming took 2 bases from V and 3 from J, leaving 11 bases between them. CDR1 and CDR2 (germline): GTSNPN, SVGIG (reference sequence). The CDR3 loop is CAWSSRLLYEQYF. The CDR3 coding sequence is TGTGCCTGGAGTAGCCGACTACTCTACGAGCAGTACTTC.

The chain has TRBV7-9 and TRBJ2-5; 8 bases fit TRBD1. The germline V gene has CDR1 SEHNR and CDR2 FQNEAQ (reference sequence). The junction had 3 bases not matched to a gene; V was cut back by 2 bases and J by 1 base. The CDR3 is 15 amino acids. CDR3 amino acids: CASSLRTGTQETQYF. The DNA of the CDR3 is TGTGCCAGCAGCTTAAGGACAGGGACCCAAGAGACCCAGTACTTC.

This clone has only one observation. J is TRBJ2-3 and V is TRBV18, with 8 nucleotides matching TRBD2. CDR1 and CDR2 (germline): KGHSH, LQKENI. The junction had 7 bases not matched to a gene; V was cut back by 0 bases and J by 2 bases. The CDR3 has 17 amino acids. The CDR3 bases are TGTGCCAGCTCACCACCGGTTACTAGCGGACTCACAGATACGCAGTATTTT. Amino acids: CASSPPVTSGLTDTQYF.

The chain joins TRBV27 to TRBJ2-1; TRBD2 aligns across 8 bases. CDR3 length: 17 amino acids. V gave up 6 bases and J gave up 7 bases; unmatched junction bases: 17. Germline V gene lookup returns CDR1 MNHEY and CDR2 SMNVEV (reference sequence). CDR3 sequence reads: CASRPPISGIRRNEQFF. Written as DNA, the CDR3 is TGTGCCAGCAGGCCACCCATTAGCGGGATTCGGAGAAATGAGCAGTTCTTC.

This clone was recorded only once. The chain combines TRBV7-9 with TRBJ2-7; 13 bases align to TRBD2. The CDR3 runs to 18 residues. Germline CDR1 SEHNR, CDR2 FQNEAQ (reference sequence). Unmatched junction bases numbered 6, after V lost 1 base and J lost 0 bases. For the CDR3, the DNA is TGTGCCAGCAGCTTAGTCCTACGACTAGCGGGGGGCTCCTACGAGCAGTACTTC. Translation: CASSLVLRLAGGSYEQYF.

This clone was seen a single time. The chain employs TRBV27 and TRBJ2-2, with D hard to call. The CDR3 contains 20 residues. Trimming pared 2 bases from V and 4 bases from J, leaving 26 bases between. Germline CDR1 MNHEY, CDR2 SMNVEV (reference sequence). The CDR3 bases are TGTGCCAGCAGTTTAAGTTATTTTCCCGAGGAGCGCGTCTTCACCGGGGAGCTGTTTTTT. Residues: CASSLSYFPEERVFTGELFF.

The J gene is TRBJ2-7, the V gene TRBV10-3; TRBD1 matches at 7 bases. This CDR3 contains 14 residues. V lost 6 bases and J lost 0; bases outside the gene matches: 5. Germline V gives CDR1 ENHRY, CDR2 SYGVKD. In nucleotides, the CDR3 is TGTGCCATCAGCTCGGACAGGCACTCCTACGAGCAGTACTTC. It translates to CAISSDRHSYEQYF.

V usage is TRBV6-1 and J usage is TRBJ2-5; TRBD2 might be the D (5 bases). The germline CDR1 and CDR2 sequences are MNHNS and SASEGT. This CDR3 contains 15 residues. The V gene lost 6 bases and the J gene lost 1 base, with 15 bases spanning the gap. This chain's CDR3 is CASSGVGHSQETQYF. The CDR3 bases are TGTGCCAGCAGCGGGGTTGGGCACTCCCAAGAGACCCAGTACTTC.

The chain links TRBV6-6 to TRBJ2-5, with D perhaps matching TRBD1 (6 bases). V was shortened by 5 bases and J by 0 bases, with 13 bases between the two germline ends. CDR1 is MNHNY and CDR2 is SVGAGI in the germline V gene (reference sequence). This CDR3 is built from 15 residues. The CDR3 bases are TGTGCCAGCAGTGATCCGGGACAAAACCAAGAGACCCAGTACTTC. This sequence encodes CASSDPGQNQETQYF.

This clone was counted once. V is TRBV2 and J is TRBJ2-7; 13 nucleotides match TRBD2. Germline CDR1 is SNHLY and CDR2 is FYNNEI. There are 19 residues in the CDR3. Trimming at V came to 0 bases and at J to 4 bases, leaving 12 bases not matched to a gene. In DNA, the CDR3 is TGTGCCAGCAGTGAAGCGCCTCATCTTACTAGCGGGAGGGTTTACGAGCAGTACTTC. Its protein is CASSEAPHLTSGRVYEQYF.

V is TRBV10-2 and J is TRBJ2-1; TRBD2 aligns across 10 bases. The CDR3 loop spans 16 amino acids. The germline V gene has CDR1 WSHSY and CDR2 SAAADI. Germline trimming cut 5 bases from V and 7 bases from J; bases unmatched to any gene: 11. The CDR3 sequence is CASSPLPGLALNEQFF. In nucleotides, the CDR3 is TGCGCCAGCAGTCCTCTACCGGGACTAGCGTTGAATGAGCAGTTCTTC.

This clone showed up just a few times. The same CDR3 arises from other DNA sequences in this sample as well. The CDR3 protein is CASSEGVSGNTIYF. The CDR3 coding sequence is TGTGCCAGCAGTGAAGGAGTCTCTGGAAACACCATATATTTT. This rearrangement joins TRBV2 to TRBJ1-3; D ambiguous. CDR1 is SNHLY, CDR2 FYNNEI, per germline. V lost 1 base and J 0 bases, leaving 4 bases between the germline ends. CDR3 length: 14 residues.

The V and J genes are TRBV28 and TRBJ2-7, with D maybe TRBD2 (7 bases). Trimming removed 5 bases at V and 3 bases at J, with 14 bases between. CDR3 length equals 14 residues. Looked up from germline, CDR1 is MDHEN and CDR2 is SYDVKM. The CDR3 bases are TGTGCCAGCAGTCAACAGGGAGGGGGCTACGAGCAGTACTTC. Its translation is CASSQQGGGYEQYF.

This rearrangement joins TRBV12-5 to TRBJ2-7; 7 bases align to TRBD1. Unmatched junction bases numbered 8, after V lost 1 base and J lost 2 bases. This CDR3 is built from 16 residues. Germline V gene data show CDR1 as LGHNT and CDR2 as FRNRAP. CDR3 residues: CASGLAGTVLTYEQYF. The CDR3 coding sequence is TGTGCTAGTGGTTTGGCCGGGACAGTGCTAACCTACGAGCAGTACTTC.

V gene TRBV11-3 combines with J gene TRBJ2-2, with 11 bases fitting TRBD1. The CDR3 extends over 15 amino acids. Germline trimming cut 8 bases from V and 5 bases from J; bases unmatched to any gene: 7. Per germline, CDR1 SGHNT and CDR2 YENEEA. The CDR3 here is CASDSGTGGTGELFF. The CDR3 bases are TGTGCCAGCGACTCCGGGACAGGGGGAACCGGGGAGCTGTTTTTT.

V and J are TRBV5-1 and TRBJ2-7; maybe TRBD2 (5 bases). V dropped 2 bases and J dropped 3 bases, with 15 bases sitting between them. The CDR3 loop spans 15 amino acids. Germline V gene lookup returns CDR1 SGHRS and CDR2 YFSETQ. CDR3 loop: CASSLRSGMGYEQYF. The DNA of the CDR3 is TGCGCCAGCAGCTTACGTTCGGGGATGGGCTACGAGCAGTACTTC.

The chain combines TRBV7-2 with TRBJ2-7; 11 bases fit TRBD2. V was clipped by 3 bases and J by 7 bases; unmatched bases: 5. The germline V gene has CDR1 SGHTA and CDR2 FQGNSA. This CDR3 has 14 residues. CDR3 in DNA: TGTGCCAGCAGCTTGGAGGCTAGCGGGAGGGAGCAGTACTTC. This encodes CASSLEASGREQYF. The full variable domain, its missing parts supplied by reference TRBV7-2 and TRBJ2-7, is GAGVSQSPSNKVTEKGKDVELRCDPISGHTALYWYRQSLGQGLEFLIYFQGNSAPDKSGLPSDRFSAERTGGSVSTLTIQRTQQEDSAVYLCASSLEASGREQYFGPGTRLTVT.

This chain uses TRBV30 with TRBJ1-5; possible D gene TRBD1, 6 bases. The CDR3 has 12 amino acids. In germline, CDR1 is GTSNPN, CDR2 SVGIG (reference sequence). The germline V and J ends were trimmed by 5 bases and 7 bases, with 12 bases remaining between them. CDR3 bases: TGTGCCTGGGCTACAGGGCGGCAGCCCCAGCATTTT. Translation: CAWATGRQPQHF.